This T cell receptor beta chain originates from a study of blood T cell repertoires in COVID-19. Study details: Italy, Spain and the United States were the sources of the convalescent and acute COVID-19 samples.

The CDR3 consists of 13 residues. V was pared by 7 bases and J by 8 bases, with 9 bases of the junction left unmatched. Germline CDR1 and CDR2: MNHEY and SMNVEV (reference sequence). In the study's own analysis: Amplification of reference gene primers was used by the study to estimate nucleated cell counts. This table comes from immunoSEQ multiplex PCR, and its TCRdb copy is limited to in-frame clones, with some not included. That table supplies the V and J calls and clone size; D and trimming were determined from the DNA. The data hold 130,000 to 150,000 clones, with around 89% observed a single time. Study members were between about 18 and 100 years old and lived in approximately 25 US regions. Participants' reported clinical history set cohort assignment.

Sequenced input: PBMCs or T cells enriched from blood (not recorded which). The rearrangement links TRBV27 to TRBJ1-2; 8 bases fit TRBD1. The clonotype comes from a woman aged 25-40 years with acute COVID-19. CDR3 in DNA: TGTGCCAGCACAGACAGGGGCTTGCAGGGCTACACCTTC. This codes for CASTDRGLQGYTF.